This section outlines one TCR beta chain sequence together with its context. These data belong to a study of spatial heterogeneity in lung cancer. V lost 5 bases, J lost 5 bases, and 18 bases lay in between. There are 15 residues in the CDR3. Germline loops: CDR1 LNHDA, CDR2 SQIVND (reference sequence). Time point in this sample: blood at routine non-recurrence follow-up after resection. Whole RNA came from tumor, nontumor lung or frozen PBMC and was sequenced without being sorted. Each CDR3 protein is one row after TCRdb ran MiXCR on the 5' RACE reads. The sample contains fewer than 45,000 distinct CDR3 sequences, 8% to 11% of which appear only once.

The sequenced sample was PBMCs, obtained at follow-up. The V call is TRBV19, the J call TRBJ1-1; no clear D. The clonotype originates from a female donor with early-stage non-small cell lung cancer. The DNA of the CDR3 is TGTGCCAGTAGTCCACCCCGGGCCCGCGGAACTGAAGCTTTCTTT. It yields the protein CASSPPRARGTEAFF.